Sequencing of this T cell receptor beta chain was carried out in a study of CD8+ T cells in alopecia areata. General study findings and limits: Higher clonality was seen in lesional scalp than in normal scalp, especially in alopecia totalis/universalis.

This clone occurred a few times. Antigen unknown. cDNA reverse transcribed from extracted RNA served as the sequencing template. TCRdb's copy holds only in-frame clones and misses some; the assay was immunoSEQ multiplex PCR. Of about 150,000 clones listed, less than 65% are singletons. The CDR3 has 15 amino acids. V was cut by 0 bases and J by 7 bases, with 12 bases left in between. CDR1 SGHAT and CDR2 FQNNGV come from the germline V gene. The clonotype originates from a human donor in good health. Sequences were obtained from CD8+ T cells sorted from blood. The chain couples TRBV11-2 to TRBJ2-2; the D gene is possibly TRBD2 (5 bases). Written as DNA, the CDR3 is TGTGCCAGCAGCTTAGATGAGGGAGTCATCGGGGAGCTGTTTTTT. This codes for CASSLDEGVIGELFF.